The 27 T cell receptor beta chains below were found in one sample sequenced in a study of type 1 regulatory T cells. One entry per CDR3 protein results from TCRdb running MiXCR on the reads. Here the sample spans around 62,000 distinct CDR3 sequences, around 68% being singletons. Their specific antigens are unknown. Material: cultured T cells, either the whole culture or a sorted T cell fraction (not recorded which). Sample subset: Tr1-enriched cell product generated in vitro against host alloantigens. These receptor sequences come from a human donor in good health.

The genes are TRBV20-1 and TRBJ2-5; D tentatively reads TRBD1 or TRBD2 (5 bases each). V lost 3 bases and J lost 5, with 10 bases in between. This CDR3 is 12 amino acids long. CDR1 DFQATT and CDR2 SNEGSKA come from the germline V gene (reference sequence). CDR3 in amino acids: CSASPGRETQYF. The CDR3 DNA reads as TGCAGTGCTAGCCCGGGGCGGGAGACCCAGTACTTC.

There are a few counts of this clonotype. J is TRBJ2-2 and V is TRBV20-1, with D uncertain. Per the germline V gene, CDR1 is DFQATT and CDR2 is SNEGSKA (reference sequence). This CDR3 has 15 residues. V shed 2 bases and J shed 4 bases, with 14 bases lying between them. CDR3 sequence (DNA): TGCAGTGCTAGACGTCAACCCGATGGCACCGGGGAGCTGTTTTTT. It translates to CSARRQPDGTGELFF.

The chain recombines TRBV19 with TRBJ1-1, with a tentative D call TRBD1 (6 bases). CDR1 is LNHDA and CDR2 is SQIVND in the germline V gene (reference sequence). Deletions cut 3 bases from V and 0 bases from J, with 8 bases between. There are 14 residues in the CDR3. CDR3 DNA sequence: TGTGCCAGTAGTATTGGACAGATGAACACTGAAGCTTTCTTT. Residues: CASSIGQMNTEAFF.

This clonotype was found once. The chain carries TRBV12-5 and TRBJ1-1; tentatively, D is TRBD1 (5 bases). The CDR3 spans 12 residues. The ends were cut back, 8 bases at V and 7 bases at J, with 14 bases in the middle. Looked up from germline, CDR1 is LGHNT and CDR2 is FRNRAP. The CDR3 loop reads CASRGPLVEAFF. The CDR3 DNA reads as TGTGCTAGTCGGGGACCTCTGGTTGAAGCTTTCTTT.

V is TRBV29-1 and J is TRBJ2-1; D is possibly TRBD2 (6 bases). Looked up from germline, CDR1 is SQVTM and CDR2 is ANQGSEA. The CDR3 consists of 13 residues. The germline V and J ends were trimmed by 3 bases and 10 bases, with 16 bases remaining between them. The CDR3 DNA reads TGCAGCGTTGAGGGCGGGATCGGTAACGAGCAGTTCTTC. Translating it yields CSVEGGIGNEQFF.

This clonotype was counted between two and nine times. This chain's CDR3 is CATSETSGASYNEQFF. Here the CDR3 DNA reads TGTGCCACCAGTGAGACTAGCGGAGCCTCCTACAATGAGCAGTTCTTC. The chain couples TRBV24-1 to TRBJ2-1; 9 positions match TRBD2. This CDR3 comprises 16 residues. Germline-derived CDR1 and CDR2 are KGHDR and SFDVKD. Germline trimming cut 4 bases from V and 0 bases from J; bases unmatched to any gene: 3.

DNA for the CDR3: TGTGCCAGCAGCTTAGGGGCACACAGGGGGCAATACGAGCAGTACTTC. This sequence encodes CASSLGAHRGQYEQYF. The chain carries TRBV11-2 and TRBJ2-7, with 9 positions matching TRBD1. Per the germline V gene, CDR1 is SGHAT and CDR2 is FQNNGV. Trimming cost V 1 base and J 4 bases; bases outside gene matches: 8. This CDR3 region has 16 residues. Full variable domain (outside the CDR3, taken from reference TRBV11-2 and TRBJ2-7): EAGVAQSPRYKIIEKRQSVAFWCNPISGHATLYWYQQILGQGPKLLIQFQNNGVVDDSQLPKDRFSAERLKGVDSTLKIQPAKLEDSAVYLCASSLGAHRGQYEQYFGPGTRLTVT.

The rearrangement joins TRBV10-3 to TRBJ2-7; D is tentatively TRBD1 or TRBD2 (5 bases each). V lost 8 bases and J 0 bases, leaving 11 bases between the germline ends. The CDR3 is made up of 13 amino acids. The germline CDR1 and CDR2 sequences are ENHRY and SYGVKD. CDR3 residues: CAISRGDSYEQYF. The DNA of the CDR3 is TGTGCCATCTCCCGAGGGGACTCCTACGAGCAGTACTTC.

CDR3 loop: CASSDSPNQPQHF. The CDR3 nucleotides are TGTGCCAGCAGCGACAGCCCGAATCAGCCCCAGCATTTT. This sequence joins TRBV6-6 and TRBJ1-5, with D perhaps matching TRBD1 (5 bases). V lost 6 bases to trimming and J lost 4 bases, with 10 bases between them. The CDR3 consists of 13 residues. The V gene's germline CDR1 is MNHNY and CDR2 SVGAGI (reference sequence).

This clonotype was observed once. V is TRBV7-2 and J is TRBJ2-7; TRBD2 matches at 8 bases. The junction had 9 bases not matched to a gene; V was cut back by 1 base and J by 4 bases. The germline CDR1 and CDR2 sequences are SGHTA and FQGNSA. The CDR3 length is 16 residues. CDR3 residues: CASSLGLAGGWYEQYF. The CDR3 DNA is TGTGCCAGCAGCTTAGGTCTGGCGGGAGGATGGTACGAGCAGTACTTC.

This clonotype has more than one count but fewer than ten. The rearrangement joins TRBV28 to TRBJ1-5; D not resolved. CDR3 length equals 16 residues. The V and J ends lost 3 bases and 5 bases respectively, with 17 bases between them. Germline CDR1 and CDR2: MDHEN and SYDVKM. The CDR3 region is CASSLAEGMLDQPQHF. The DNA of the CDR3 is TGTGCCAGCAGTTTGGCTGAAGGTATGTTGGATCAGCCCCAGCATTTT.

This clonotype was seen a single time. This chain joins TRBV18 and TRBJ2-3, with D unresolved. Germline CDR1 is KGHSH and CDR2 is LQKENI. V lost 5 bases to trimming and J lost 5 bases, with 14 bases between them. The CDR3 covers 14 residues. The CDR3 sequence: CASSSTRLVDTQYF. The CDR3 nucleotides read TGTGCCAGCTCATCGACTCGCCTTGTAGATACGCAGTATTTT.

The V gene is TRBV6-1, the J gene TRBJ2-1; unclear D gene. V lost 0 bases, J lost 2 bases, and 14 bases lay in between. Germline loops: CDR1 MNHNS, CDR2 SASEGT. This CDR3 contains 17 residues. DNA for the CDR3: TGTGCCAGCAGTGAAGCGCCAGACACACCTACCTACAATGAGCAGTTCTTC. This sequence encodes CASSEAPDTPTYNEQFF.

The chain couples TRBV7-9 to TRBJ2-7, with 8 nucleotides matching TRBD2. With V trimmed by 4 bases and J by 1 base, 6 bases remained unmatched. Germline values: CDR1 SEHNR, CDR2 FQNEAQ (reference sequence). CDR3 length: 15 amino acids. The CDR3: CASSSSGGGSYEQYF. For the CDR3, the DNA is TGTGCCAGCAGCTCATCCGGGGGGGGATCCTACGAGCAGTACTTC.

This clonotype showed up just a few times. V and J are TRBV28 and TRBJ2-7; D possibly corresponds to TRBD1 (6 bases). The V gene's germline CDR1 is MDHEN and CDR2 SYDVKM. Trimming pared 6 bases from V and 1 base from J, leaving 10 bases between. The length of the CDR3 is 13 residues. The CDR3 DNA reads TGTGCCAGCAGAAGACAGGCGTCCTACGAGCAGTACTTC. Protein sequence: CASRRQASYEQYF. The full variable domain, its missing parts supplied by reference TRBV28 and TRBJ2-7, is DVKVTQSSRYLVKRTGEKVFLECVQDMDHENMFWYRQDPGLGLRLIYFSYDVKMKEKGDIPEGYSVSREKKERFSLILESASTNQTSMYLCASRRQASYEQYFGPGTRLTVT.

This clonotype appeared many times. V is TRBV2 and J is TRBJ2-1, with 11 nucleotides matching TRBD2. This CDR3 contains 17 residues. The germline CDR1 and CDR2 sequences are SNHLY and FYNNEI. Trimming at V came to 6 bases and at J to 9 bases, leaving 16 bases not matched to a gene. CDR3: CASRDHSLAGGGGEQFF. Written as DNA, the CDR3 is TGTGCCAGCAGAGACCACTCCCTAGCGGGAGGAGGGGGTGAGCAGTTCTTC.

This chain joins TRBV6-1 and TRBJ2-1, with D maybe TRBD2 (5 bases). Germline assignment: CDR1 MNHNS and CDR2 SASEGT. With 6 bases removed from V and 4 bases from J, the gap between germline ends came to 13 bases. The CDR3 is 14 amino acids. CDR3: CASRVGGGYNEQFF. CDR3 bases: TGTGCCAGCAGAGTCGGAGGCGGGTACAATGAGCAGTTCTTC.

The V call is TRBV5-1, the J call TRBJ2-2; no clear D. The V end lost 0 bases, the J end lost 0 bases, and 6 bases lay between the germline ends. This CDR3 contains 15 residues. Germline CDR1 is SGHRS and CDR2 is YFSETQ. In DNA form, the CDR3 reads TGCGCCAGCAGCTTGGCCAGCCCGAACACCGGGGAGCTGTTTTTT. Its protein product is CASSLASPNTGELFF.

The V and J genes are TRBV5-1 and TRBJ2-1, with D possibly being TRBD1 or TRBD2 (5 bases each). Per the germline V gene, CDR1 is SGHRS and CDR2 is YFSETQ. V gave up 0 bases and J gave up 0 bases, with 10 bases separating them. There are 16 residues in the CDR3. CDR3 sequence reads: CASSLVTGASYNEQFF. DNA of the CDR3: TGCGCCAGCAGCTTGGTAACCGGGGCCTCCTACAATGAGCAGTTCTTC.

In its sample, this clonotype was seen a few times. The chain is built from TRBV18 and TRBJ2-3, with D unclear. The CDR3 is 16 amino acids. The V end was cut by 3 bases, the J end by 0 bases, with 13 bases between. Germline V gives CDR1 KGHSH, CDR2 LQKENI. The DNA for the CDR3 is TGTGCCAGCTCACCGACGTTGCGAGCTAGCACAGATACGCAGTATTTT. Translation gives CASSPTLRASTDTQYF.

This sequence joins TRBV4-1 and TRBJ1-5; tentative D call: TRBD1 (5 bases). Per the germline V gene, CDR1 is MGHRA and CDR2 is YSYEKL. Trimming pared 0 bases from V and 9 bases from J, leaving 15 bases between. There are 15 residues in the CDR3. The CDR3 protein is CASSQDGEGRWPQHF. The CDR3 coding sequence is TGCGCCAGCAGCCAAGATGGCGAGGGGAGGTGGCCCCAGCATTTT.

The genes are TRBV14 and TRBJ2-2; TRBD1 agrees at 8 bases. Trimming at V came to 8 bases and at J to 9 bases, leaving 11 bases not matched to a gene. CDR1 is SGHDN, CDR2 FVKESK, per germline. This CDR3 contains 14 residues. The CDR3 is CASARTGRNRELFF. In nucleotides, the CDR3 is TGTGCCAGCGCCCGGACAGGGAGGAATCGGGAGCTGTTTTTT.

In its sample, this clonotype is medium-sized (0.01 to 0.1%). V is TRBV10-1 and J is TRBJ2-2; no firm D call. Between the trimmed V and J ends, which lost 1 base and 6 bases, there was a span of 9 bases. The CDR3 is made up of 14 amino acids. Germline CDR1 and CDR2: WNHNN and SYGVQD (reference sequence). CDR3 bases: TGCGCCAGCAGTGAGTGGAAAAGAGCCGGGGAGCTGTTTTTT. Protein product: CASSEWKRAGELFF.

This chain joins TRBV5-1 and TRBJ2-7; 11 bases are shared with TRBD2. The J segment lost 7 bases and the V segment lost 4 bases, leaving 13 bases of the junction unmatched. CDR1 and CDR2 from the germline V gene are SGHRS and YFSETQ. The CDR3 length is 16 residues. CDR3 amino acids: CASSPAPGLAAREQYF. CDR3 in DNA: TGCGCCAGCAGCCCCGCTCCGGGACTAGCGGCTAGGGAGCAGTACTTC.

The chain employs TRBV15 and TRBJ1-3, with unresolved D. CDR1 LNHNV and CDR2 YYDKDF come from the germline V gene (reference sequence). The CDR3 totals 13 residues. CDR3 sequence (DNA): TGTGCTTCCCAGCAGAGAAGAGGAAACACCATATATTTT. The encoded protein is CASQQRRGNTIYF.

The chain is built from TRBV12-3 or TRBV12-4 and TRBJ2-1, with 12 positions matching TRBD2. J was trimmed by 4 bases and V by 3 bases; bases with no gene match: 7. The CDR3 has 17 residues. In DNA, the CDR3 is TGTGCCAGCAGTTTTTGGGCTAGCGGGAGGGAATACAATGAGCAGTTCTTC. Residues: CASSFWASGREYNEQFF.

This sequence joins TRBV20-1 and TRBJ2-2, with 7 bases aligning to TRBD2. CDR3 size: 13 residues. Germline V gene sequence: CDR1 DFQATT, CDR2 SNEGSKA (reference sequence). Unmatched junction bases numbered 3, after V lost 4 bases and J lost 4 bases. CDR3 amino acids: CSAIAGATGELFF. The CDR3 DNA sequence: TGCAGTGCTATTGCGGGAGCCACCGGGGAGCTGTTTTTT.